This TCR beta chain was sequenced in a study of shared clonotypes between healthy human individuals. Between the trimmed V and J ends, which lost 1 base and 8 bases, there was a span of 16 bases. Per the germline V gene, CDR1 is SGDLS and CDR2 is YYNGEE. The CDR3 totals 15 residues. This table comes from immunoSEQ multiplex PCR, and its TCRdb copy is limited to in-frame clones, with some not included. The data contain roughly 660,000 clones, roughly 87% of them seen just once; the ten biggest clones take up roughly 36%. V gene TRBV9 combines with J gene TRBJ2-1; possibly TRBD2 for D (7 bases). The source of this sequence is a man aged 18 to 29 in good health. Some clones in this sample may be carry-over from other donors' samples. The specimen was memory CD8+ T cells from PBMCs. Subset defined: CD45RO+ cells pooled with CCR7-negative TemRA cells. In DNA form, the CDR3 reads TGTGCCAGCAGCGTAACCAAGGGGGGGCAGGATGAGCAGTTCTTC. Translating it yields CASSVTKGGQDEQFF. Full variable domain (outside the CDR3, taken from reference TRBV9 and TRBJ2-1): DSGVTQTPKHLITATGQRVTLRCSPRSGDLSVYWYQQSLDQGLQFLIQYYNGEERAKGNILERFSAQQFPDLHSELNLSSLELGDSALYFCASSVTKGGQDEQFFGPGTRLTVL.